The 11 T cell receptor beta chains reported below all come from one sample, sequenced in a study of CD8 T cells in Susac syndrome. RNA in amounts of about 0.5 to 1 ug was reverse transcribed with random hexamers. One entry per CDR3 protein, called by TCRdb with MiXCR from the immunoSEQ multiplex PCR reads. The sample contains about 300,000 distinct CDR3 sequences, 65% to 90% of which appear only once. Sequencing used CD8+ T cells from PBMCs. These receptors all come from a human donor with multiple sclerosis.

This chain joins TRBV3-1 and TRBJ1-2; D not resolved. Trimming cost V 0 bases and J 4 bases, with 15 bases left between them. There are 16 residues in the CDR3. In germline, CDR1 is LGHDT, CDR2 YNNKEL (reference sequence). The CDR3 DNA sequence: TGTGCCAGCAGCCAAGATGAGAATCGCGGACCCTATGGCTACACCTTC. Translating it yields CASSQDENRGPYGYTF.

This sequence joins TRBV28 and TRBJ2-7; maybe TRBD1 (6 bases). V gave up 5 bases and J gave up 0 bases, with 17 bases separating them. The CDR3 has 16 residues. From germline, CDR1 is MDHEN and CDR2 SYDVKM. CDR3: CASSPQGQIYSYEQYF. The CDR3 bases are TGTGCCAGCAGTCCCCAGGGACAAATATACTCCTACGAGCAGTACTTC.

The V and J genes are TRBV7-9 and TRBJ2-7; D is undetermined. The CDR3 is 11 residues long. The germline V gene has CDR1 SEHNR and CDR2 FQNEAQ (reference sequence). With 3 bases removed from V and 6 bases from J, the gap between germline ends came to 6 bases. CDR3 sequence: CASSFRGEQYF. CDR3 nucleotide sequence: TGTGCCAGCAGCTTTCGCGGCGAGCAGTACTTC.

The rearrangement uses TRBV4-3 and TRBJ2-5; TRBD1 might be the D (5 bases). Trimming shortened V by 1 base and J by 2 bases, and 5 bases separated the two germline ends. This CDR3 spans 13 amino acids. Germline assignment: CDR1 LGHNA and CDR2 YSLEER. CDR3 in DNA: TGCGCCAGCAGCCAAGGACAGCAAGAGACCCAGTACTTC. It is translated as CASSQGQQETQYF.

This chain joins TRBV5-1 and TRBJ2-7; TRBD1 matches 10 bases. The CDR3 spans 17 residues. Germline CDR1 SGHRS, CDR2 YFSETQ. V lost 4 bases, J lost 2 bases, and 12 bases stayed unmatched. The CDR3 spells CASSVDPTGTGAYEQYF. The CDR3 DNA reads TGCGCCAGCAGCGTCGACCCAACCGGGACAGGGGCCTACGAGCAGTACTTC.

This clonotype was detected a few times. This chain joins TRBV6-5 and TRBJ1-4; D gene unclear. This CDR3 has 14 residues. The V gene's germline CDR1 is MNHEY and CDR2 SVGAGI. V lost 1 base and J lost 5, with 8 bases in between. CDR3 amino acids: CASSYFGANEKLFF. For the CDR3, the DNA is TGTGCCAGCAGTTACTTCGGAGCAAATGAAAAACTGTTTTTT.

The chain combines TRBV20-1 with TRBJ2-5; TRBD2 matches at 9 bases. This CDR3 has 15 residues. V lost 5 bases to trimming and J lost 3 bases; unmatched junction nucleotides: 10. CDR1 DFQATT and CDR2 SNEGSKA come from the germline V gene (reference sequence). CDR3 amino acids: CSAPPASGMKETQYF. The CDR3 DNA follows: TGCAGTGCTCCACCCGCTAGCGGGATGAAAGAGACCCAGTACTTC.

This sequence joins TRBV6-5 and TRBJ2-1; perhaps TRBD2 as D (6 bases). Trimming removed 2 bases at V and 6 bases at J, with 14 bases between. The V gene's germline CDR1 is MNHEY and CDR2 SVGAGI. The CDR3 is 15 residues long. This CDR3 reads CASSYRDWTSNEQFF. The CDR3 region has the DNA TGTGCCAGCAGTTACAGGGACTGGACAAGCAATGAGCAGTTCTTC.

This rearrangement joins TRBV30 to TRBJ1-2; D unresolved. There are 13 residues in the CDR3. V was cut by 2 bases and J by 4 bases, with 11 bases left in between. Germline CDR1 and CDR2: GTSNPN and SVGIG (reference sequence). The CDR3 DNA is TGTGCCTGGAGTTCCGTCCCCCCCTATGGCTACACCTTC. The encoded protein is CAWSSVPPYGYTF.

The CDR3 DNA is TGTGCCAGCAGTTTTCCCCGGCTGCGGTATGGCTACACCTTC. Encoded protein: CASSFPRLRYGYTF. The rearrangement links TRBV28 to TRBJ1-2; no clear D. The germline V and J ends were trimmed by 3 bases and 5 bases, with 13 bases remaining between them. This CDR3 is built from 14 residues. Germline values: CDR1 MDHEN, CDR2 SYDVKM.

V is TRBV19 and J is TRBJ2-7; no definite D call. The CDR3 sequence is 14 residues long. Trimming pared 0 bases from V and 4 bases from J, leaving 10 bases between. CDR1 LNHDA and CDR2 SQIVND come from the germline V gene (reference sequence). The CDR3 DNA reads TGTGCCAGTAGTATAGATGGCGGATTTTACGAGCAGTACTTC. Translated, it gives CASSIDGGFYEQYF.